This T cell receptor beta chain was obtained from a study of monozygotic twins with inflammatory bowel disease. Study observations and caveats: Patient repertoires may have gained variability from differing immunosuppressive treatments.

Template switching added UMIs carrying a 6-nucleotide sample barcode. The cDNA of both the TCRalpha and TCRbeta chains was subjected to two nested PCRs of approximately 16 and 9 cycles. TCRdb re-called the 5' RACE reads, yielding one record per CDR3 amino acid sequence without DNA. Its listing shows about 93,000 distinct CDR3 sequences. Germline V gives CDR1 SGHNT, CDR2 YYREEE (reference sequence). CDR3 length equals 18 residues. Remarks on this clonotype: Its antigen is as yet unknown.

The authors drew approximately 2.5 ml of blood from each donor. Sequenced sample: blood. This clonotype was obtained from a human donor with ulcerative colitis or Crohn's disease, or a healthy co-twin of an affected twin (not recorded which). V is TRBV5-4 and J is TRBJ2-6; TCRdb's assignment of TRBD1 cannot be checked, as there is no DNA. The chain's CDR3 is CASSGGGKANSGANVLTF.